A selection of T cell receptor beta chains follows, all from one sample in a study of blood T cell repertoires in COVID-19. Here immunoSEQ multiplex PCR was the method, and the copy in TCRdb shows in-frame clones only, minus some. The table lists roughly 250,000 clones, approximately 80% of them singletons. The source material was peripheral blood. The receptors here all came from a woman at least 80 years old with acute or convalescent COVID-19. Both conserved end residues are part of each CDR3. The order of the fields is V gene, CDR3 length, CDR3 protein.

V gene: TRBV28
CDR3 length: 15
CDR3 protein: CASSFPGLMNTEAFF

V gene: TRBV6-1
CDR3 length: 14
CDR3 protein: CASSEGRAGNTIYF

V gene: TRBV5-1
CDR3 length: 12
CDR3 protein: CASSPGDGTQYF

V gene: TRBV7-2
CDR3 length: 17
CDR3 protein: CASSLGAATSYNSPLHF

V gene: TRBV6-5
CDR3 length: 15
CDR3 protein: CASSPHTGGGDEQYF

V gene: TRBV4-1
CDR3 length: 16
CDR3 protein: CASSQASLGSNSPLHF

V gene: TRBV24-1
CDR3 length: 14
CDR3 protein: CATSEGFSGGAQYF

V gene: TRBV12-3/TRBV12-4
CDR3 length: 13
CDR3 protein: CASSFGWNTEAFF

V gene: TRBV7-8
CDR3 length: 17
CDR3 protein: CASSRGLEGQHNTEAFF

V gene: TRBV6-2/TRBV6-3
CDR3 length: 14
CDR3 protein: CASSYPTSRGPQHF

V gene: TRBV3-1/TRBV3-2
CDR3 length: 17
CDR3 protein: CASSQAGQFLVGSPLHF

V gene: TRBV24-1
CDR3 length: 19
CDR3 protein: CATSPSLGGGYSSYNEQFF

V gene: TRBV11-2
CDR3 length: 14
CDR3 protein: CASSLEGLAYEQYF

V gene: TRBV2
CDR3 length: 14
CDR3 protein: CASSGTSLRHEQFF

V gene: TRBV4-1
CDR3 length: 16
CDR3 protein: CASSQDPLADYNEQFF

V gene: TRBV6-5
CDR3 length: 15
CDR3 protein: CASSYVYGQNYEQYF

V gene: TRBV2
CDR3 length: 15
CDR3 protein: CASGAGQGRTDTQYF

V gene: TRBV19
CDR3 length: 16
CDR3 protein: CASSPAGGPIAGELFF

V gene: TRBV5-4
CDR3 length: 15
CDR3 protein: CASSADRGAPNEQFF

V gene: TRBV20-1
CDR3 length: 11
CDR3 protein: CSARQSTEAFF

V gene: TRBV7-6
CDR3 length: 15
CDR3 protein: CASSLGQGSGNTIYF

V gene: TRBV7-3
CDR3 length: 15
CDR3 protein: CASRPDRARGNTIYF

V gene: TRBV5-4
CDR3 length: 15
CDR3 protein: CASSPGHLLSTEAFF

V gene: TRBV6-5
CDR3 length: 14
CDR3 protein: CASSPEGRGGELFF

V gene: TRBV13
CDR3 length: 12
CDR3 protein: CASSSFNYGYTF

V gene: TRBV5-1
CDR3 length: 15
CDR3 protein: CASSLSRSSYNEQFF

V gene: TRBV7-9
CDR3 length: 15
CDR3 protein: CASSLAPRVNTEAFF

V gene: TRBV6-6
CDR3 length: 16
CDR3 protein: CASSYSRAASYNEQFF

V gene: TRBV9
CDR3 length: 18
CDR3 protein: CASSPRVVAGGMGNEQFF

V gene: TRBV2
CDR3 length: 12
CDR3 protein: CASSVAPYEQYF

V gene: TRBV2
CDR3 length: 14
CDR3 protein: CAIPKGSSTDTQYF

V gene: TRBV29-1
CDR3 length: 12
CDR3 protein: CSVDATRGTQYF

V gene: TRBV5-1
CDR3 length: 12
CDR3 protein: CASSLNTGELFF

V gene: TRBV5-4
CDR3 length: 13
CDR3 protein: CASRLGLNSPLHF

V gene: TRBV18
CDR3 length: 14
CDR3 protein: CASSGAGVTYEQYF

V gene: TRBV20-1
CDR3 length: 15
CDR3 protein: CSASRGQGANNEQFF

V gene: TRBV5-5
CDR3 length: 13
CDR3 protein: CASGGETISPLHF

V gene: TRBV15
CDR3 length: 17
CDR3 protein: CATSRVGGGFVSYEQYF

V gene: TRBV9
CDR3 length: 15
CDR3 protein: CASSVVGRDSYEQYF

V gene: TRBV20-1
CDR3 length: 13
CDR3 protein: CSASVSSGNTIYF

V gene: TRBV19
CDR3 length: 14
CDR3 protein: CASSQGAYNSPLHF

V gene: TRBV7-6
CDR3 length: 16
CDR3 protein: CASSLVSYTLSDTQYF

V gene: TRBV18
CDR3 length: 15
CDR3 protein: CASSPGGSATGEQYF

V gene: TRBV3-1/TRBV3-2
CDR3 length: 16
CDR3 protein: CASSHTTGTGGEKLFF

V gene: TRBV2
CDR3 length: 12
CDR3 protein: CASSEIRGTQYF

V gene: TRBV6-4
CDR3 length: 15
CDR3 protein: CASIHRAGDVKKLFF

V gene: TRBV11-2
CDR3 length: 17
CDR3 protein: CASSLRPDRVNTGELFF

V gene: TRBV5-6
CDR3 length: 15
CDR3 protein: CASSFYGGTDQPQHF

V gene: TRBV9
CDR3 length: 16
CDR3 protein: CASSVVPEAPTGELFF

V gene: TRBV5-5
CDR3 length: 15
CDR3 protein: CASTDGGSGYNEQFF

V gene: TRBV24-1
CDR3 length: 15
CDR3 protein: CATAPTGGGTDTQYF

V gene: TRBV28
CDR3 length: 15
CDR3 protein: CASQRGGPGNQPQHF

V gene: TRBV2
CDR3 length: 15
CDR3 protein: CASRQQQGTNTEAFF

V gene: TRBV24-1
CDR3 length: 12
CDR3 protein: CATLPPGNTIYF

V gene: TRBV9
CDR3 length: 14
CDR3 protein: CASSAYRESYEQYF

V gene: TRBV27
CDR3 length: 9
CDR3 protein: CATPGQQYF

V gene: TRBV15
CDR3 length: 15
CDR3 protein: CATSKDRGASTEAFF